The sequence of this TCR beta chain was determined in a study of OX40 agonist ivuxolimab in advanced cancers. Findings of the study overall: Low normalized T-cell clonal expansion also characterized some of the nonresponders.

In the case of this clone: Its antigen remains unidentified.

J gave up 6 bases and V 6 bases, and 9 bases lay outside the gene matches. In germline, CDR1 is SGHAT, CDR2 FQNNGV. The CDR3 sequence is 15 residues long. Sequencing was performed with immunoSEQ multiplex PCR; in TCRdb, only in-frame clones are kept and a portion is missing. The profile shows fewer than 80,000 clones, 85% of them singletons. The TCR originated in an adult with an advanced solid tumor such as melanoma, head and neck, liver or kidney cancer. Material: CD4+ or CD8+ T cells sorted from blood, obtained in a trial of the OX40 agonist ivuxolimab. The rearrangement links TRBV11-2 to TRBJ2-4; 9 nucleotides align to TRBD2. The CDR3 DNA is TGTGCCAGCAGTAACGAGGCGGGAGGGCGAAACATTCAGTACTTC. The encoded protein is CASSNEAGGRNIQYF.